These 32 T cell receptor beta chains were sequenced from one sample in a study of cytomegalovirus exposure and HLA in healthy donors. With 60 Vbeta and 13 Jbeta primers, the PCR was carried out. Generated by immunoSEQ multiplex PCR, the TCRdb table keeps only in-frame clones and is missing some. The top ten hold under 7.5% of the sample, which has around 150,000 clones, around 60% seen once. The sample comprised PBMCs. The receptors were sampled from a woman aged 55 to 70 in good health and CMV-seropositive.

The chain combines TRBV19 with TRBJ2-2; D not resolved. Trimming cost V 5 bases and J 0 bases, with 4 bases left between them. The CDR3 sequence is 13 residues long. The germline V gene has CDR1 LNHDA and CDR2 SQIVND (reference sequence). The CDR3, as DNA: TGTGCCAGTAGTTTCGCGAACACCGGGGAGCTGTTTTTT. It specifies CASSFANTGELFF.

This clone was seen once. One end of the junction fails to match germline, which may point to a read error. Other DNA sequences in the sample encode the same CDR3. V usage is TRBV27 and J usage is TRBJ1-3; tentative D call: TRBD1 (6 bases). CDR1 is MNHEY, CDR2 SMNVEV, per germline (reference sequence). This CDR3 is 14 amino acids long. CDR3 amino acids: CASGDIDSGNTIYF. The DNA for the CDR3 is TGCGCCAGCGGGGACATAGACTCTGGAAACACCATATATTTT.

The chain is built from TRBV30 and TRBJ2-2; a weak D match, TRBD1 (5 bases). CDR1 and CDR2 (germline): GTSNPN, SVGIG (reference sequence). There are 16 residues in the CDR3. The germline V and J ends were trimmed by 8 bases and 0 bases, with 19 bases remaining between them. Here the CDR3 reads CAGSLTGHANTGELFF. In DNA form, the CDR3 reads TGTGCCGGAAGCTTGACCGGACATGCGAACACCGGGGAGCTGTTTTTT.

This chain connects TRBV5-6 to TRBJ2-5; D might be TRBD1 (6 bases). With 3 bases removed from V and 5 bases from J, the gap between germline ends came to 14 bases. The CDR3 extends over 14 amino acids. Germline CDR1 SGHDT, CDR2 YYEEEE. CDR3 nucleotides: TGTGCCAGCAGCTCCAGGACAGAGGGGGAGACCCAGTACTTC. This gives the protein CASSSRTEGETQYF.

V is TRBV5-1 and J is TRBJ2-3; 7 bases are shared with TRBD1. Trimming removed 10 bases from V and 2 bases from J; junction bases left unmatched: 10. The germline CDR1 and CDR2 sequences are SGHRS and YFSETQ. The CDR3 spans 14 residues. DNA of the CDR3: TGCGCCTCTGGACAGGTCGACCTCACAGATACGCAGTATTTT. This codes for CASGQVDLTDTQYF.

The V gene is TRBV7-8, the J gene TRBJ1-5; no clear D. V was shortened by 5 bases and J by 1 base, with 3 bases between the two germline ends. This CDR3 region has 12 residues. The V gene's germline CDR1 is SGHVS and CDR2 FQNEAQ. As DNA, the CDR3 is TGTGCCAGCAGCGTAAGCAATCAGCCCCAGCATTTT. Amino acids: CASSVSNQPQHF.

The chain's CDR3 is CASSDNRGPEKLFF. The CDR3 coding sequence is TGTGCCAGCAGTGACAACAGGGGGCCTGAAAAACTGTTTTTT. The chain joins TRBV2 to TRBJ1-4; 9 nucleotides align to TRBD1. Germline trimming cut 3 bases from V and 7 bases from J; bases unmatched to any gene: 3. Germline V lookup: CDR1 SNHLY, CDR2 FYNNEI. The CDR3 extends over 14 amino acids.

The chain uses TRBV7-2 and TRBJ1-2; D is unclear. V gave up 5 bases and J gave up 7 bases, with 11 bases separating them. There are 12 residues in the CDR3. Germline V gene lookup returns CDR1 SGHTA and CDR2 FQGNSA. In DNA, the CDR3 is TGTGCCAGCAGCCTCGGGATCGGTGGCTACACCTTC. It specifies CASSLGIGGYTF.

V usage is TRBV4-1 and J usage is TRBJ2-1, with a weak D call TRBD1 (6 bases). Trimming shortened V by 4 bases and J by 6 bases, and 16 bases separated the two germline ends. Germline V CDR1 and CDR2: MGHRA, YSYEKL. CDR3 length: 15 amino acids. CDR3 in DNA: TGCGCCAGCAGCCTCGAACAGGGATCCGCCAATGAGCAGTTCTTC. Translation gives CASSLEQGSANEQFF.

In this sample, this clone turned up a few times. The rearrangement links TRBV19 to TRBJ1-3; 7 bases agree with TRBD1. Germline V gives CDR1 LNHDA, CDR2 SQIVND (reference sequence). The CDR3 is 15 residues long. With V trimmed by 6 bases and J by 3 bases, 8 bases remained unmatched. The CDR3 region has the DNA TGTGCCAGTAGCTTACCGGGACAGATTGGAAACACCATATATTTT. This sequence encodes CASSLPGQIGNTIYF.

The rearrangement uses TRBV28 and TRBJ1-6; D is uncertain. The CDR3 consists of 15 residues. Germline CDR1 MDHEN, CDR2 SYDVKM. Trimming cost V 2 bases and J 8 bases, with 13 bases left between them. CDR3 sequence: CASSLRLQPYSPLHF. The CDR3 bases are TGTGCCAGCAGTTTAAGATTACAGCCCTATTCACCCCTCCACTTT. Drawing the rest from reference TRBV28 and TRBJ1-6, the complete variable domain is DVKVTQSSRYLVKRTGEKVFLECVQDMDHENMFWYRQDPGLGLRLIYFSYDVKMKEKGDIPEGYSVSREKKERFSLILESASTNQTSMYLCASSLRLQPYSPLHFGNGTRLTVT.

This clone appeared a single time. This chain uses TRBV9 with TRBJ2-2, with 9 bases identical to TRBD2. This CDR3 is built from 16 residues. The ends lost 0 bases at V and 5 bases at J; junction bases unmatched: 5. Germline CDR1 is SGDLS and CDR2 is YYNGEE. Here the CDR3 DNA reads TGTGCCAGCAGCGTAGCAATAGCGGGAGTAACCGGGGAGCTGTTTTTT. Translated: CASSVAIAGVTGELFF.

The V gene is TRBV6-5, the J gene TRBJ1-1; a possible D gene is TRBD1 (5 bases). Germline loops: CDR1 MNHEY, CDR2 SVGAGI. CDR3 length equals 12 residues. Trimming removed 7 bases at V and 10 bases at J, with 16 bases between. CDR3 sequence: CASTNHLGRAFF. The CDR3 bases are TGTGCCAGCACCAACCACCTGGGGCGAGCTTTCTTT.

This sequence joins TRBV5-4 and TRBJ1-1; TRBD1 matches at 9 bases. This CDR3 is 14 amino acids long. Germline V gives CDR1 SGHNT, CDR2 YYREEE (reference sequence). V was pared by 4 bases and J by 5 bases, with 6 bases of the junction left unmatched. The DNA of the CDR3 is TGTGCCAGCAGCCTCGACAGGGGGTGGACTGAAGCTTTCTTT. It encodes CASSLDRGWTEAFF.

This chain uses TRBV5-1 with TRBJ1-3; D call uncertain. The germline gives CDR1 SGHRS, CDR2 YFSETQ. The CDR3 extends over 17 amino acids. The V gene lost 1 base and the J gene lost 0 bases, with 14 bases spanning the gap. CDR3 protein: CASSLSSRASSGNTIYF. As DNA, the CDR3 is TGCGCCAGCAGCTTGAGTTCGAGGGCGAGCTCTGGAAACACCATATATTTT.

The chain recombines TRBV4-2 with TRBJ2-7, with 7 bases fitting TRBD2. This CDR3 has 15 amino acids. Germline V gene sequence: CDR1 LGHNA, CDR2 YNFKEQ. V gave up 0 bases and J gave up 5 bases; unmatched junction bases: 7. The CDR3, as DNA: TGTGCCAGCAGCCAAGATCCAGCGGGACGGGACGAGCAGTACTTC. The encoded protein is CASSQDPAGRDEQYF.

The sample holds a few counts of this clone. At the DNA level, this CDR3 is encoded by other sequences in the same sample as well. The rearrangement uses TRBV30 and TRBJ1-5; D not resolved. The V gene lost 1 base and the J gene lost 0 bases, with 7 bases spanning the gap. This CDR3 contains 14 residues. CDR1 GTSNPN and CDR2 SVGIG come from the germline V gene (reference sequence). The CDR3: CAWSEANSNQPQHF. The CDR3 coding sequence is TGTGCCTGGAGTGAAGCAAATAGCAATCAGCCCCAGCATTTT.

The rearrangement uses TRBV10-3 and TRBJ2-3; no firm D call. Trimming took 3 bases from V and 2 from J, leaving 3 bases between them. The CDR3 has 12 amino acids. CDR1 and CDR2 (germline): ENHRY, SYGVKD. CDR3 loop: CAISDYTDTQYF. CDR3 in DNA: TGTGCCATCAGTGACTACACAGATACGCAGTATTTT.

The chain employs TRBV29-1 and TRBJ2-1; D is undetermined. Trimming removed 1 base from V and 8 bases from J, with 9 bases in between. The CDR3 consists of 12 residues. Germline V gene lookup returns CDR1 SQVTM and CDR2 ANQGSEA. The chain's CDR3 is CSVEVLGYEQFF. For the CDR3, the DNA is TGCAGCGTTGAAGTTCTAGGTTATGAGCAGTTCTTC.

This chain uses TRBV5-4 with TRBJ1-1, with 8 nucleotides matching TRBD1. Germline CDR1 is SGHNT and CDR2 is YYREEE (reference sequence). The J segment lost 8 bases and the V segment lost 6 bases, leaving 9 bases of the junction unmatched. The CDR3 spans 13 residues. CDR3 sequence (DNA): TGTGCCAGCATCTACAGGGGGAATGGCGAAGCTTTCTTT. It specifies CASIYRGNGEAFF.

This clone was found a few times. CDR3 in amino acids: CASSSRVAATNEKLFF. The CDR3 region has the DNA TGTGCCAGCAGCTCCCGGGTGGCCGCAACTAATGAAAAACTGTTTTTT. The V and J genes are TRBV7-9 and TRBJ1-4; D gene unclear. V dropped 4 bases and J dropped 0 bases, with 12 bases sitting between them. Germline loops: CDR1 SEHNR, CDR2 FQNEAQ (reference sequence). The CDR3 is 16 residues long. The variable domain in full, with the rest retrieved from reference TRBV7-9 and TRBJ1-4, is DTGVSQNPRHKITKRGQNVTFRCDPISEHNRLYWYRQTLGQGPEFLTYFQNEAQLEKSRLLSDRFSAERPKGSFSTLEIQRTEQGDSAMYLCASSSRVAATNEKLFFGSGTQLSVL.

The chain carries TRBV7-2 and TRBJ1-2; TRBD1 might be the D (5 bases). CDR1 SGHTA and CDR2 FQGNSA come from the germline V gene. Trimming took 5 bases from V and 4 from J, leaving 14 bases between them. This CDR3 has 14 residues. The CDR3 DNA follows: TGTGCCAGCAGCCCCAGGACAAACACCTATGGCTACACCTTC. Its translation: CASSPRTNTYGYTF. The variable domain in full, with the rest retrieved from reference TRBV7-2 and TRBJ1-2, is GAGVSQSPSNKVTEKGKDVELRCDPISGHTALYWYRQSLGQGLEFLIYFQGNSAPDKSGLPSDRFSAERTGGSVSTLTIQRTQQEDSAVYLCASSPRTNTYGYTFGSGTRLTVV.

J is TRBJ1-5 and V is TRBV5-6; D is undetermined. Germline CDR1 is SGHDT and CDR2 is YYEEEE. The germline V and J ends were trimmed by 5 bases and 1 base, with 13 bases remaining between them. The CDR3 runs to 15 residues. The CDR3 loop is CASSSNGRSNQPQHF. CDR3 sequence (DNA): TGTGCCAGCAGTTCCAACGGGAGAAGCAATCAGCCCCAGCATTTT.

J is TRBJ2-7 and V is TRBV7-2; TRBD2 aligns across 8 bases. V was clipped by 0 bases and J by 5 bases; unmatched bases: 12. Germline V lookup: CDR1 SGHTA, CDR2 FQGNSA. The CDR3 contains 17 residues. CDR3 in DNA: TGTGCCAGCAGCTTAGCCGTGGCTGGCGGGAGGCTGAACGAGCAGTACTTC. Residues: CASSLAVAGGRLNEQYF.

In its sample, this clone was seen once. The chain carries TRBV28 and TRBJ1-4; possibly TRBD1 for D (6 bases). The CDR3 is 15 residues long. CDR1 is MDHEN and CDR2 is SYDVKM in the germline V gene. V shed 6 bases and J shed 2 bases, with 13 bases lying between them. The chain's CDR3 is CASSSRDKTNEKLFF. Written as DNA, the CDR3 is TGTGCCAGCAGCTCCCGGGACAAGACTAATGAAAAACTGTTTTTT.

The chain couples TRBV7-2 to TRBJ2-1, with 9 bases aligning to TRBD2. After removal of 3 bases from V and 8 bases from J, the junction contained 5 bases not matched to a gene. Germline V gives CDR1 SGHTA, CDR2 FQGNSA. The CDR3 runs 14 residues. Here the CDR3 DNA reads TGTGCCAGCAGCTTTAGCGGGAGCATCGATGAGCAGTTCTTC. Translating gives CASSFSGSIDEQFF. Based on the CDR3 plus reference TRBV7-2 and TRBJ2-1, the full variable domain is GAGVSQSPSNKVTEKGKDVELRCDPISGHTALYWYRQSLGQGLEFLIYFQGNSAPDKSGLPSDRFSAERTGGSVSTLTIQRTQQEDSAVYLCASSFSGSIDEQFFGPGTRLTVL.

This clone came up a few times. The gene calls are TRBV9 and TRBJ1-1; a possible D gene is TRBD1 (5 bases). The germline V gene has CDR1 SGDLS and CDR2 YYNGEE. The CDR3 is made up of 15 amino acids. Trimming shortened V by 0 bases and J by 0 bases, and 9 bases separated the two germline ends. The chain's CDR3 is CASSVGQFMNTEAFF. CDR3 coding DNA: TGTGCCAGCAGCGTAGGACAGTTCATGAACACTGAAGCTTTCTTT.

The V call is TRBV28, the J call TRBJ2-2; D not resolved. The germline V gene has CDR1 MDHEN and CDR2 SYDVKM. The CDR3 has 13 amino acids. V shed 5 bases and J shed 1 base, with 5 bases lying between them. CDR3 region: CASSTRNTGELFF. The CDR3 coding sequence is TGTGCCAGCAGTACTCGGAACACCGGGGAGCTGTTTTTT. Full variable domain (outside the CDR3, taken from reference TRBV28 and TRBJ2-2): DVKVTQSSRYLVKRTGEKVFLECVQDMDHENMFWYRQDPGLGLRLIYFSYDVKMKEKGDIPEGYSVSREKKERFSLILESASTNQTSMYLCASSTRNTGELFFGEGSRLTVL.

This clone was counted between two and nine times. J is TRBJ2-1 and V is TRBV5-1; 12 bases map to TRBD2. This CDR3 contains 15 residues. Germline assignment: CDR1 SGHRS and CDR2 YFSETQ. The V and J ends lost 2 bases and 10 bases, in that order; junction bases with no gene match: 7. The CDR3 DNA is TGCGCCAGCAGCTTTACTAGCGGGAGGCCGTCGGAGCAGTTCTTC. It yields the protein CASSFTSGRPSEQFF.

The chain links TRBV4-2 to TRBJ2-2; 11 bases fit TRBD2. Germline CDR1 reads LGHNA; CDR2 reads YNFKEQ. The CDR3 sequence is 17 residues long. The junction had 7 bases not matched to a gene; V was cut back by 1 base and J by 6 bases. The CDR3 spells CASSQVKLAGASGELFF. CDR3 DNA: TGTGCCAGCAGCCAAGTTAAACTAGCGGGAGCGTCCGGGGAGCTGTTTTTT.

This clone was picked up one time. The V call is TRBV7-2, the J call TRBJ2-7; D might be TRBD2 (6 bases). Trimming stripped 1 base from V and 0 bases from J, with 10 bases between. Germline CDR1 and CDR2: SGHTA and FQGNSA. This CDR3 contains 15 residues. The CDR3 here is CASSLVLGGSYEQYF. Written as DNA, the CDR3 is TGTGCCAGCAGCTTAGTTCTCGGGGGCTCCTACGAGCAGTACTTC.

This clone appeared a few times. The rearrangement links TRBV28 to TRBJ2-7; TRBD2 aligns across 9 bases. Germline V gene sequence: CDR1 MDHEN, CDR2 SYDVKM. The CDR3 runs 16 residues. V was clipped by 3 bases and J by 4 bases; unmatched bases: 10. CDR3 in DNA: TGTGCCAGCAGTTTGTCAGTCGTGACTAGCGGTTACGAGCAGTACTTC. As protein: CASSLSVVTSGYEQYF.